This entry concerns a single T cell receptor beta chain. No antigen is known for it. Researchers generated TCR beta cDNA from roughly 500 ng of total RNA, relying on a constant-region primer. Investigators got TCR beta libraries out of three nested multiplex PCR rounds, done with slightly modified ARM-PCR. For 10 cycles apiece, the opening two PCR rounds ran with TRBV1-TRBV30 forward primers and a C-beta reverse primer. TCRdb independently ran MiXCR on the multiplex PCR reads; one entry per CDR3 protein. The data show roughly 180,000 distinct CDR3 sequences, with over 45% seen just once and around 74% held by the top ten. Unsorted whole blood supplied the RNA, and germline DNA was extracted too. These data originate in a study of tumor-infiltrating lymphocytes in primary liver carcinoma. Study as a whole: Patients were both men and women, whose ages ran from 30 to 69 years. Roughly 3.65 to 7.5 million productive TCRbeta reads were obtained per sample, with similar numbers across tissue types.

Study outcomes and limitations: Pairs of tumor regions overlapped more than tumor-adjacent and tumor-blood pairs did.

This CDR3 has 14 residues. V was trimmed by 3 bases and J by 0 bases, leaving 7 bases between them. The source material was peripheral blood. This TCR came from a man aged 35 to 55 with primary liver carcinoma and hepatitis B virus infection. The V gene is TRBV12-3 or TRBV12-4, the J gene TRBJ2-3, with unresolved D. The CDR3 sequence: CASSLMLSTDTQYF. The CDR3, as DNA: TGTGCCAGCAGTTTGATGCTAAGCACAGATACGCAGTATTTT.